The subject of this entry is one T cell receptor beta chain. Its matching antigen is unknown. TCRdb's copy holds only in-frame clones and misses some; the assay was immunoSEQ multiplex PCR. The repertoire holds 100,000 or so clones, with under 95% as singletons. This sample is part of a study of T cell responses to AZD1222 COVID-19 vaccine. Study details: Whether given at about 4 or about 12 weeks, second doses were pooled. Regarding the study as a whole: The study found Spike-specific TCR breadth and depth rose after two AZD1222 doses.

Germline-derived CDR1 and CDR2 are MDHEN and SYDVKM. The CDR3 covers 15 residues. Losses at the gene ends were 5 bases for V and 6 bases for J; bases not matched to a gene: 4. The source is an adult in good health. The chain couples TRBV28 to TRBJ2-1; 13 bases map to TRBD2. The source was peripheral blood, collected on day 0 of AZD1222 vaccination. CDR3 sequence (DNA): TGTGCCAGCAGTCCCGGGACTAGCGGGATCAATGAGCAGTTCTTC. This sequence encodes CASSPGTSGINEQFF.